This T cell receptor (beta chain) appears in the sequencing data of a study of blood T cell repertoires in COVID-19. The germline V gene encodes CDR1 LNHNV and CDR2 YYDKDF (reference sequence). This CDR3 has 12 amino acids. The J segment lost 6 bases and the V segment lost 3 bases, leaving 0 bases of the junction unmatched. Authors' methods: Nucleated cell number was recorded as an estimate derived from reference gene primer amplification. The repertoire was sequenced with immunoSEQ multiplex PCR; TCRdb's copy has only in-frame clones and lacks some. V and J calls and clone size are as listed in that table; D and trimming were resolved from the DNA. This table has 350,000 to 400,000 clones, roughly nine tenths appearing once. Clinical history as reported by participants underpinned cohort assignment. All exposed participants met a person with COVID-19 within 2 weeks before entering the study.

Sequencing was performed on PBMCs or T cells enriched from blood (not recorded which). This clonotype was obtained from a woman in her thirties or forties who had been exposed to COVID-19. V is TRBV15 and J is TRBJ2-3; 7 nucleotides agree with TRBD1. CDR3 DNA sequence: TGTGCCACCAGCAGGGGACAGGATACGCAGTATTTT. This codes for CATSRGQDTQYF.